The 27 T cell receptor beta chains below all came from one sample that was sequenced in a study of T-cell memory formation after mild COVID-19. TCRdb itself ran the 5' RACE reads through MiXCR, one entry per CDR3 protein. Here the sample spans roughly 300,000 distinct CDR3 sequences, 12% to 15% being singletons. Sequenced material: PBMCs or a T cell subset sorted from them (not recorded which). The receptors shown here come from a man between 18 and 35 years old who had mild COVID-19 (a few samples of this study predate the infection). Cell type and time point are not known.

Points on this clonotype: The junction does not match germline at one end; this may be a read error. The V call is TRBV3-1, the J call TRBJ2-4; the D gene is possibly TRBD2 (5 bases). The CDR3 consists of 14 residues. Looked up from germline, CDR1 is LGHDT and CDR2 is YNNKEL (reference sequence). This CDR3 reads CASSKEGPVNIQYF. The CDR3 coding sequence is TGTGCCAGCAGCAAAGAGGGTCCAGTCAACATTCAGTACTTC.

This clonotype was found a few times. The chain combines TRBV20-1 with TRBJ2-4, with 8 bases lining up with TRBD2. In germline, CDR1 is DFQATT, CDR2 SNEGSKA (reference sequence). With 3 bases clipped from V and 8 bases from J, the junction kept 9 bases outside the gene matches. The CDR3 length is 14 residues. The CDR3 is CSASSGGRRDIQYF. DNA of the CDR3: TGCAGTGCTAGTTCGGGGGGGCGCAGGGACATTCAGTACTTC.

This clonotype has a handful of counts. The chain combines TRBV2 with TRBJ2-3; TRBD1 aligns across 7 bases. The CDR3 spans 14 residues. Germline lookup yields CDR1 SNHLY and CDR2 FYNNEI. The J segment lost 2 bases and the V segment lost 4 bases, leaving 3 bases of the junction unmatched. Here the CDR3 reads CASSVDRSTDTQYF. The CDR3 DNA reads TGTGCCAGCAGTGTGGACAGGTCCACAGATACGCAGTATTTT.

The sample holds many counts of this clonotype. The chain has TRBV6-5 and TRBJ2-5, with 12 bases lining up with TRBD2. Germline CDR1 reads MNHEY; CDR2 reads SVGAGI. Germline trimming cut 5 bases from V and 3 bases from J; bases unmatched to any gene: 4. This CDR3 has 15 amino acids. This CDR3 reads CASSPLAGGKETQYF. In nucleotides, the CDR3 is TGTGCCAGCAGTCCCCTAGCGGGGGGGAAAGAGACCCAGTACTTC.

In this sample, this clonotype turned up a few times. CDR3 DNA: TGTGCCAGCTCACCTCTACAGGACTACGAGCAGTACTTC. It yields the protein CASSPLQDYEQYF. This sequence joins TRBV18 and TRBJ2-7; a weak D match, TRBD1 (5 bases). The CDR3 loop spans 13 amino acids. The germline gives CDR1 KGHSH, CDR2 LQKENI. Trimming pared 3 bases from V and 3 bases from J, leaving 9 bases between.

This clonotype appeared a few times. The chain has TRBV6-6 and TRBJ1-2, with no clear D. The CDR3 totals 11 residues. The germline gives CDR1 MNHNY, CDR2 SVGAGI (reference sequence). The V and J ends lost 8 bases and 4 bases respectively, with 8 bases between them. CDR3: CASAEAYGYTF. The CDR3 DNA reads TGTGCCAGCGCAGAGGCCTATGGCTACACCTTC.

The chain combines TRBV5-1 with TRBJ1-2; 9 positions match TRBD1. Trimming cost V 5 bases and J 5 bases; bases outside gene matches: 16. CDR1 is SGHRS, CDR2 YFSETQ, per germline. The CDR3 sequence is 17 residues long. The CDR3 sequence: CASSPLNTGQGLYGYTF. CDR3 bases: TGCGCCAGCAGTCCTTTAAATACCGGACAGGGGCTATATGGCTACACCTTC.

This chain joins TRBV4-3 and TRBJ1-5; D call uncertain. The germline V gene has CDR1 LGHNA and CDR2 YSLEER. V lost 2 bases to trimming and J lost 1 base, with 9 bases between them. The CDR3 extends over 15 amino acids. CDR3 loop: CASSQRWLSNQPQHF. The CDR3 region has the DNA TGCGCCAGCAGCCAAAGGTGGTTGAGCAATCAGCCCCAGCATTTT.

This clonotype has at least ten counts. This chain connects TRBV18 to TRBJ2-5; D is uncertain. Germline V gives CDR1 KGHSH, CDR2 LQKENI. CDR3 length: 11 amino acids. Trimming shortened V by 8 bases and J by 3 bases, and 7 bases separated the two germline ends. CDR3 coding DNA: TGTGCCAGCGTGTTCGAAGAGACCCAGTACTTC. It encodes CASVFEETQYF.

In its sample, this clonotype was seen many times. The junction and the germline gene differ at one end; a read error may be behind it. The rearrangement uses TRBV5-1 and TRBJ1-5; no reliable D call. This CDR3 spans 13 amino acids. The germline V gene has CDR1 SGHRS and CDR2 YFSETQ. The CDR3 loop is CASSLDVGQPQHF. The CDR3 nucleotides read TGTGCCAGCAGTTTAGATGTGGGTCAGCCCCAGCATTTT.

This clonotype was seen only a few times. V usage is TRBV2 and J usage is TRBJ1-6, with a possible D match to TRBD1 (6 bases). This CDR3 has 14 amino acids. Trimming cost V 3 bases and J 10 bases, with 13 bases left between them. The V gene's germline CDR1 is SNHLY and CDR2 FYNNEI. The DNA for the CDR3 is TGTGCCAGCAGTGATGGTGGGGGCGCATCACCCCTCCACTTT. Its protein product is CASSDGGGASPLHF.

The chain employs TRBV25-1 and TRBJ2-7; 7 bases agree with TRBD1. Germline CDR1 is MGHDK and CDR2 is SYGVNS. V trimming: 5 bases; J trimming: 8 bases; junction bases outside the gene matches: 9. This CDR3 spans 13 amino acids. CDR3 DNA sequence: TGTGCCAGCAGTTGGACAGGCGCTCTAAAGCAGTACTTC. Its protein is CASSWTGALKQYF.

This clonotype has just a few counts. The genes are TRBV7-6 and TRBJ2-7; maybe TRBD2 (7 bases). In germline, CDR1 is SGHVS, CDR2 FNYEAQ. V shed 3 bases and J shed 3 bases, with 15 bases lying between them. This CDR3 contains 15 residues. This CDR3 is CASSFGRGPYYEQYF. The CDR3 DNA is TGTGCCAGCAGCTTCGGGCGGGGGCCATACTACGAGCAGTACTTC. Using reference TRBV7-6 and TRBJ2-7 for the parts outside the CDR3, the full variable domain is GAGVSQSPRYKVTKRGQDVALRCDPISGHVSLYWYRQALGQGPEFLTYFNYEAQQDKSGLPNDRFSAERPEGSISTLTIQRTEQRDSAMYRCASSFGRGPYYEQYFGPGTRLTVT.

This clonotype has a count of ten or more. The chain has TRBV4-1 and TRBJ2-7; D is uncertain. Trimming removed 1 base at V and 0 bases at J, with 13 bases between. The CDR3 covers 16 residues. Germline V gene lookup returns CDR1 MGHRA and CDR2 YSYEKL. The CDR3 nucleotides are TGCGCCAGCAGCCAAGTGGCCAGTCCCCGCTCCTACGAGCAGTACTTC. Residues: CASSQVASPRSYEQYF.

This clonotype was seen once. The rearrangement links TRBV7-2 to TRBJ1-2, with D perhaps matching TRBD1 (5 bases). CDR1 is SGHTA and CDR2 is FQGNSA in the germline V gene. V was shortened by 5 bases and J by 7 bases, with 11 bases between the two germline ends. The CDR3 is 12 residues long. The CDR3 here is CASSGWTSGYTF. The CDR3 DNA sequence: TGTGCCAGCAGCGGGTGGACATCTGGCTACACCTTC.

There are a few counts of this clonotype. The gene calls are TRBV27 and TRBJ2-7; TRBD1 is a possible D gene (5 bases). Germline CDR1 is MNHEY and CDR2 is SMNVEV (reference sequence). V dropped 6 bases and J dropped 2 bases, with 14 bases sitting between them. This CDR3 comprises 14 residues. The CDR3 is CASSPAGFAYEQYF. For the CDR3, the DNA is TGTGCCAGCAGCCCGGCAGGGTTCGCCTACGAGCAGTACTTC.

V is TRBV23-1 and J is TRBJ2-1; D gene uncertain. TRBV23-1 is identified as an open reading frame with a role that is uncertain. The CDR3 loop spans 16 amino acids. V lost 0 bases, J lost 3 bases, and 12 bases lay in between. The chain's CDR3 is CASSQSWQRNYNEQFF. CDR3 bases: TGCGCCAGCAGTCAATCTTGGCAGCGCAACTACAATGAGCAGTTCTTC.

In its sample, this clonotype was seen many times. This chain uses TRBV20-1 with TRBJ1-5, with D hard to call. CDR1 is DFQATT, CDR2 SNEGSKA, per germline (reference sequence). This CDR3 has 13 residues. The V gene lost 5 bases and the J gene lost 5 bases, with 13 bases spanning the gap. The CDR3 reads CSAPVGEHQPQHF. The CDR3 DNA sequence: TGCAGTGCTCCGGTTGGGGAACATCAGCCCCAGCATTTT.

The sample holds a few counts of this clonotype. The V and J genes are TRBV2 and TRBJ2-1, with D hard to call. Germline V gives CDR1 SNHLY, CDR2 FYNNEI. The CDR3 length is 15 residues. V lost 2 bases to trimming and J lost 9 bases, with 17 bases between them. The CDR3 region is CASSEPGFVFSEQFF. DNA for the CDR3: TGTGCCAGCAGTGAACCCGGGTTTGTCTTCAGTGAGCAGTTCTTC.

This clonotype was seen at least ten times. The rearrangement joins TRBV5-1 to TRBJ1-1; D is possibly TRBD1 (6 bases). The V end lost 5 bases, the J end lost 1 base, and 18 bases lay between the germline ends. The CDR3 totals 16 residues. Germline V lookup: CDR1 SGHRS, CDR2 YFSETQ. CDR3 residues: CASRKIWGHPNTEAFF. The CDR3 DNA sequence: TGCGCCAGCAGGAAGATATGGGGACACCCGAACACTGAAGCTTTCTTT.

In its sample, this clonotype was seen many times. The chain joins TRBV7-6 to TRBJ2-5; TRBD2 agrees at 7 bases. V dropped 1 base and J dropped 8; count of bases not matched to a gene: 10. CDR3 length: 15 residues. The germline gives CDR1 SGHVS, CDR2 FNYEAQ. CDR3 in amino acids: CASSLGASGQLTQYF. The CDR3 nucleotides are TGTGCCAGCAGCTTAGGAGCTAGCGGTCAGCTTACCCAGTACTTC.

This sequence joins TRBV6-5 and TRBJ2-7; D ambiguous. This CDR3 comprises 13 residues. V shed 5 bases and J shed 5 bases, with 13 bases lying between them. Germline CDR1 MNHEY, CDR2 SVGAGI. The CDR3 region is CASSEAEGNEQYV. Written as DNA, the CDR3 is TGTGCCAGCAGTGAGGCGGAAGGGAACGAGCAGTACGTC.

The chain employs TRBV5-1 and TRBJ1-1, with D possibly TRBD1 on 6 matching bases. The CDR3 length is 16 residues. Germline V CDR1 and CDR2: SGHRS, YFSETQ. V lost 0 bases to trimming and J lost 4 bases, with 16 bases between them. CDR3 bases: TGCGCCAGCAGCTTGGTTTCACAGGGTGTTATCACTGAAGCTTTCTTT. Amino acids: CASSLVSQGVITEAFF. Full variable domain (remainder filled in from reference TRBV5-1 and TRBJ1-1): KAGVTQTPRYLIKTRGQQVTLSCSPISGHRSVSWYQQTPGQGLQFLFEYFSETQRNKGNFPGRFSGRQFSNSRSEMNVSTLELGDSALYLCASSLVSQGVITEAFFGQGTRLTVV.

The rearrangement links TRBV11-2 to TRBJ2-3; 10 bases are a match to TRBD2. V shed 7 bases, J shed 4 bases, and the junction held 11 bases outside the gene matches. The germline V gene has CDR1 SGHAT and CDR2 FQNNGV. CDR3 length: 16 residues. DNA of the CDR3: TGTGCCAGCAAAGAGGGGCTAGCGGGGGCCCCAGATACGCAGTATTTT. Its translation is CASKEGLAGAPDTQYF.

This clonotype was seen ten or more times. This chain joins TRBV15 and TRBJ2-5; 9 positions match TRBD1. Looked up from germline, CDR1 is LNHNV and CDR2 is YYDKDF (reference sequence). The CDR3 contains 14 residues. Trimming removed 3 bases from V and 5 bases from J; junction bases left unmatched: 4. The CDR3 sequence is CATSSTGGWETQYF. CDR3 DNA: TGTGCCACCAGCAGTACAGGGGGCTGGGAGACCCAGTACTTC.

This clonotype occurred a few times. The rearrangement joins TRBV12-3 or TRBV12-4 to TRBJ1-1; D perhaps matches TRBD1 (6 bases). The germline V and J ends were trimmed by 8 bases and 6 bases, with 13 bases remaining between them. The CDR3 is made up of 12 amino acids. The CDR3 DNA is TGTGCCAGCGGAGCAGGGACACCTGAAGCTTTCTTT. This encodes CASGAGTPEAFF.

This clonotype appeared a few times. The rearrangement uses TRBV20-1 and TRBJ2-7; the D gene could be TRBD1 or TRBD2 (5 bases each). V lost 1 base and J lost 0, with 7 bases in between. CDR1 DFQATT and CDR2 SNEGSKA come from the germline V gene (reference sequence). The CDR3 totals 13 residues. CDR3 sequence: CSARGDGSYEQYF. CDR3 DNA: TGCAGTGCTAGAGGGGACGGCTCCTACGAGCAGTACTTC.